This T cell receptor (beta chain) was identified during a study of blood T cell repertoires in COVID-19. Background on the study: Donors in the United States, Italy and Spain gave samples during acute or convalescent COVID-19.

Participant reports of clinical history set cohort assignment. In the study's own analysis: Quantification of nucleated cells was approximated via reference gene primer amplification. TCRdb's table, derived via immunoSEQ multiplex PCR, lists solely in-frame clones and lacks some. V and J calls and clone size are as listed in that table; D and trimming were resolved from the DNA. The repertoire consists of about 250,000 clones, with under 90% occurring once and the leading ten covering 15% to 19%. V was shortened by 2 bases and J by 5 bases, with 13 bases between the two germline ends. Germline V gives CDR1 KGHSH, CDR2 LQKENI. This CDR3 spans 15 amino acids.

The sequenced material came from PBMCs or T cells enriched from blood (not recorded which). The receptor was isolated from a man between 18 and 35 years old who had recovered from COVID-19. The rearrangement links TRBV18 to TRBJ1-5; D is uncertain. This chain's CDR3 is CASSPGEALDQPQHF. CDR3 sequence (DNA): TGTGCCAGCTCACCAGGGGAGGCGTTGGATCAGCCCCAGCATTTT.